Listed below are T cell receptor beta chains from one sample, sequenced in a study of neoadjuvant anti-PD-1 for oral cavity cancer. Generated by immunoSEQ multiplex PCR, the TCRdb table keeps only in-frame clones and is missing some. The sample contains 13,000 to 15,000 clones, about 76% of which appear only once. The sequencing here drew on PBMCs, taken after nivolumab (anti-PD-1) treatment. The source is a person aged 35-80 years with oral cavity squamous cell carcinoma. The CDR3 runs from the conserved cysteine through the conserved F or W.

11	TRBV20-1	CSARDLTEAFF
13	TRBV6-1	CASRDRGTDTQYF
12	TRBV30	CAFSRGRTEAFF
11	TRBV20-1	CSAPFYNEQFF
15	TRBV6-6	CASSYPGQGADEQYF
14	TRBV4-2	CASSQDNSGNEQFF
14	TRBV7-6	CASSLAQLTDTQYF
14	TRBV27	CASSLQGLMNEQYF
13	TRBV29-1	CSVEGDRSYEQYF
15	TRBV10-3	CAISAAREGDQPQHF
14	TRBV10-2	CASSGTGGSEKLFF
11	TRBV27	CASKGLGEQYF
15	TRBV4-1	CASSQTVIMNTEAFF
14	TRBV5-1	CASSLDDLTDTQYF
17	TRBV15	CATSRDRAGPARETQYF
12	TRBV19	CASRRPGGEQFF
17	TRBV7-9	CASSLGGQGRGYNEQFF
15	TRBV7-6	CASSLYTGGGSPLHF
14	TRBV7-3	CASSSGRTSGTQYF
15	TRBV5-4	CASSPGTGGTDTQYF
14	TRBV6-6	CASSPGTITDTQYF
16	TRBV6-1	CASSEIWTLGNQPQHF
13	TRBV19	CATLGGMNTEAFF
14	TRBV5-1	CASSFPGPEGTQYF
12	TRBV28	CASKEGGTTQYF
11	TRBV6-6	CASSPQETQYF